This TCR beta chain was documented in a study of T cell responses to AZD1222 COVID-19 vaccine. Here immunoSEQ multiplex PCR was the method, and the copy in TCRdb shows in-frame clones only, minus some. The sample consists of about 100,000 clones, 80% to 95% of them appearing once. The germline V gene encodes CDR1 SGHVS and CDR2 FNYEAQ. This CDR3 is built from 16 residues. The ends were cut back, 1 base at V and 6 bases at J, with 18 bases in the middle. The rearrangement links TRBV7-6 to TRBJ1-2; D is undetermined. The sample was peripheral blood, taken 28 days after the second AZD1222 dose. This receptor was taken from an adult who received the AZD1222 COVID-19 vaccine. The CDR3 DNA sequence: TGTGCCAGCAGCTTAGGAGGCGGATCTATTATGGATGGCTACACCTTC. Its protein product is CASSLGGGSIMDGYTF. Drawing the rest from reference TRBV7-6 and TRBJ1-2, the complete variable domain is GAGVSQSPRYKVTKRGQDVALRCDPISGHVSLYWYRQALGQGPEFLTYFNYEAQQDKSGLPNDRFSAERPEGSISTLTIQRTEQRDSAMYRCASSLGGGSIMDGYTFGSGTRLTVV.